This T cell receptor (beta chain) is drawn from a study of blood T cell repertoires in COVID-19. Study-level background: Collection of acute and convalescent COVID-19 samples took place in the United States, Italy and Spain. Sample material is recorded as cDNA or gDNA derived from T cells, B-cell-depleted T cells, or PBMCs.

This clone was seen a single time. Original handling: Amplification with reference gene primers provided the estimates of nucleated cell counts. Assay: immunoSEQ multiplex PCR; the TCRdb copy retains only in-frame clones and omits some. V and J calls and clone size are copied from that table; D and trimming were computed from the DNA. Of approximately 470,000 clones listed, 80% to 90% were seen once; the top ten hold under 4%. The CDR3 totals 11 residues. The V end lost 3 bases, the J end lost 7 bases, and 9 bases lay between the germline ends. Germline CDR1 DFQATT, CDR2 SNEGSKA (reference sequence). The V gene is TRBV20-1, the J gene TRBJ1-2; D is possibly TRBD1 (5 bases). Sequencing used peripheral blood. The source of this sequence is a human donor in a cohort sampled during active COVID-19. This CDR3 reads CSASRAAGYTF. CDR3 in DNA: TGCAGTGCTAGCAGGGCAGCTGGCTACACCTTC.